The 15 T cell receptor beta chains in this list originate from one sample, sequenced in a study of cytomegalovirus exposure and HLA in healthy donors. The table came from immunoSEQ multiplex PCR; TCRdb's copy has only in-frame clones and leaves some out. The sample includes roughly 120,000 clones, roughly 88% of them seen just once. Sequencing was performed on PBMCs. The receptors stem from a young man in good health and CMV-seronegative.

The CDR3 DNA reads TGTGCCAGCGGACTCGGGCTCCCCTCACACAATGAGCAGTTCTTC. Protein: CASGLGLPSHNEQFF. V usage is TRBV7-2 and J usage is TRBJ2-1, with D maybe TRBD2 (5 bases). The CDR3 covers 15 residues. Looked up from germline, CDR1 is SGHTA and CDR2 is FQGNSA. Trimming shortened V by 8 bases and J by 5 bases, and 19 bases separated the two germline ends.

This chain uses TRBV4-1 with TRBJ2-7; TRBD1 is a possible D gene (5 bases). V was clipped by 0 bases and J by 6 bases, with 18 bases between them. This CDR3 region has 16 residues. CDR1 and CDR2 from the germline V gene are MGHRA and YSYEKL. CDR3 bases: TGCGCCAGCAGCCAAGATCGAAGAGACAGAGTACGCGAGCAGTACTTC. The encoded protein is CASSQDRRDRVREQYF.

The J gene is TRBJ2-1, the V gene TRBV25-1; D might be TRBD1 (5 bases). The CDR3 runs 15 residues. Trimming took 3 bases from V and 3 from J, leaving 12 bases between them. Germline CDR1 MGHDK, CDR2 SYGVNS. The CDR3 DNA follows: TGTGCCAGCAGTGAGGCTAAGGGGTTCTACAATGAGCAGTTCTTC. It is translated as CASSEAKGFYNEQFF.

The rearrangement links TRBV7-2 to TRBJ2-7; 7 bases agree with TRBD1. This CDR3 is 13 amino acids long. Germline loops: CDR1 SGHTA, CDR2 FQGNSA. V lost 5 bases and J lost 3; bases outside the gene matches: 4. The chain's CDR3 is CASSTGQIYEQYF. The CDR3, as DNA: TGTGCCAGCAGCACGGGACAGATCTACGAGCAGTACTTC.

The rearrangement uses TRBV6-5 and TRBJ1-2; the match to TRBD1 covers 7 bases. From germline, CDR1 is MNHEY and CDR2 SVGAGI. J lost 4 bases, V lost 2 bases, and 7 bases had no gene match. The CDR3 is 15 amino acids. Here the CDR3 reads CASSYMDRFFYGYTF. In DNA form, the CDR3 reads TGTGCCAGCAGTTACATGGACAGGTTCTTCTATGGCTACACCTTC.

This clone came up once. The J gene is TRBJ2-3, the V gene TRBV27; D is unclear. The CDR3 runs to 15 residues. V was shortened by 5 bases and J by 0 bases, with 12 bases between the two germline ends. CDR1 and CDR2 (germline): MNHEY, SMNVEV (reference sequence). CDR3: CASSLQYSSTDTQYF. Written as DNA, the CDR3 is TGTGCCAGCAGTCTACAGTATAGTAGCACAGATACGCAGTATTTT.

The chain carries TRBV28 and TRBJ1-3; 7 bases are a match to TRBD1. V was pared by 5 bases and J by 3 bases, with 4 bases of the junction left unmatched. This CDR3 region has 14 residues. In germline, CDR1 is MDHEN, CDR2 SYDVKM. The CDR3 loop reads CASSRQGGGNTIYF. The CDR3 bases are TGTGCCAGCAGTCGACAGGGAGGTGGAAACACCATATATTTT.

The V and J genes are TRBV5-1 and TRBJ1-4; D is uncertain. The CDR3 length is 13 residues. The germline gives CDR1 SGHRS, CDR2 YFSETQ. V dropped 0 bases and J dropped 5 bases, with 5 bases sitting between them. CDR3 bases: TGCGCCAGCAGCTTGGATGTAAATGAAAAACTGTTTTTT. Encoded protein: CASSLDVNEKLFF.

The table lists this clone with a few counts. The chain uses TRBV5-1 and TRBJ1-5, with 7 bases aligning to TRBD1. V dropped 0 bases and J dropped 2; count of bases not matched to a gene: 2. This CDR3 has 15 amino acids. The germline CDR1 and CDR2 sequences are SGHRS and YFSETQ. In nucleotides, the CDR3 is TGCGCCAGCAGCTTGGACGGACAGGGCAATCAGCCCCAGCATTTT. Translating it yields CASSLDGQGNQPQHF.

V is TRBV28 and J is TRBJ1-5; 7 nucleotides match TRBD1. Germline loops: CDR1 MDHEN, CDR2 SYDVKM. Unmatched junction bases numbered 16, after V lost 10 bases and J lost 7 bases. The CDR3 runs 15 residues. CDR3 residues: CATRGGTGAGQPQHF. CDR3 nucleotide sequence: TGTGCCACCAGGGGAGGTACAGGGGCCGGGCAGCCCCAGCATTTT.

This clone appeared a single time. The V call is TRBV9, the J call TRBJ1-2; unclear D gene. The V and J ends lost 5 bases and 8 bases respectively, with 13 bases between them. Looked up from germline, CDR1 is SGDLS and CDR2 is YYNGEE. This CDR3 contains 12 residues. CDR3 DNA sequence: TGTGCCAGCAGAGCCTCGGCGGGCGGCTACACCTTC. Translating gives CASRASAGGYTF.

The chain carries TRBV2 and TRBJ1-6; no firm D call. The V gene lost 4 bases and the J gene lost 7 bases, with 11 bases spanning the gap. The CDR3 runs 14 residues. Germline CDR1 is SNHLY and CDR2 is FYNNEI. The CDR3 spells CASSVETNNSPLHF. Written as DNA, the CDR3 is TGTGCCAGCAGTGTAGAGACTAACAATTCACCCCTCCACTTT.

The chain carries TRBV5-5 and TRBJ2-1, with a tentative D call TRBD1 (6 bases). V dropped 5 bases and J dropped 6 bases, with 6 bases sitting between them. Germline CDR1 and CDR2: SGHKS and YYEKEE (reference sequence). There are 11 residues in the CDR3. The CDR3 DNA reads TGTGCCAGCAGACAGGGCAATGAGCAGTTCTTC. Translating gives CASRQGNEQFF.

This chain connects TRBV27 to TRBJ2-1; 14 bases agree with TRBD2. This CDR3 is 17 amino acids long. The germline V gene has CDR1 MNHEY and CDR2 SMNVEV (reference sequence). Trimming at V came to 4 bases and at J to 6 bases, leaving 8 bases not matched to a gene. CDR3 sequence (DNA): TGTGCCAGCAGTTCCCTGACTAGCGGGGGGGCCTTCAATGAGCAGTTCTTC. The encoded protein is CASSSLTSGGAFNEQFF.

The chain joins TRBV7-2 to TRBJ2-3; 11 bases align to TRBD2. Germline V gives CDR1 SGHTA, CDR2 FQGNSA. The CDR3 sequence is 17 residues long. V shed 1 base, J shed 2 bases, and the junction held 5 bases outside the gene matches. CDR3 in DNA: TGTGCCAGCAGCTTAGGAATTAGCGGGGGGGCCACAGATACGCAGTATTTT. Amino acids: CASSLGISGGATDTQYF.